This TCR beta chain was captured by sequencing in a study of blood T cells in healthy people across ages. Alongside a J-beta primer mix, a sample-barcoded 5' primer served in a second PCR lasting roughly 6 to 11 cycles. All samples gave at least 2.5 million CDR3-containing paired-end reads. Each CDR3 protein is one row after TCRdb ran MiXCR on the 5' RACE reads. Among approximately 790,000 distinct CDR3 sequences, approximately 67% were seen once, and the ten largest hold 28%. Germline trimming cut 0 bases from V and 7 bases from J; bases unmatched to any gene: 8. This CDR3 is built from 16 residues. The germline CDR1 and CDR2 sequences are DFQATT and SNEGSKA (reference sequence).

This rearrangement joins TRBV20-1 to TRBJ1-5; 11 bases agree with TRBD1. The material sequenced was blood. The receptor's source is a man younger than 45 in good health. DNA of the CDR3: TGCAGTGCTAGAGATCAGGACAGGGGGCGGCGGCAGCCCCAGCATTTT. Its translation is CSARDQDRGRRQPQHF.